This T cell receptor beta chain was retrieved from a study of post-analysis software for immune sequencing data. About the research overall: Relapsing-remitting, secondary progressive and progressive-relapsing multiple sclerosis courses were included. Regarding the study as a whole: Among multiple sclerosis patients, normalized Chao1 diversity was significantly below that of controls. Five or six TRBV segments were more frequent in patients than controls; TRBV5-6, TRBV5-1 and TRBV20-1 belonged to this group.

In the case of this clonotype: Its matching antigen is unknown.

Unique molecular identifiers featured in each of the TCR beta cDNA libraries. TCRdb ran MiXCR on the PCR reads and lists one entry per CDR3 protein. The table shows more than 450,000 distinct CDR3 sequences, with 34% occurring only once. Germline-derived CDR1 and CDR2 are SGHAT and FQNNGV. The CDR3 covers 18 residues. V was trimmed by 4 bases and J by 2 bases, leaving 18 bases between them. The material sequenced was blood. V gene TRBV11-2 combines with J gene TRBJ2-6, with D unclear. The clonotype comes from a girl aged 2-17 years with multiple sclerosis. The CDR3 region has the DNA TGTGCCAGCAGCTCAATAGGCCTCACTGCTGCTGGGGCCAACGTCCTGACTTTC. It translates to CASSSIGLTAAGANVLTF.